This is a list of T cell receptor beta chains from one sample in a study of response to subunit inactivated influenza vaccine. Using its own MiXCR run on the RT-PCR reads, TCRdb lists one record per CDR3 protein. The sample carries roughly 780,000 distinct CDR3 sequences, approximately 18% recorded once. The sample was PBMCs from blood, taken less than 6 days after vaccination. These receptors were obtained from a man between 45 and 60 years old who received an inactivated influenza vaccine. Each CDR3 is given with its conserved first and last residue. A D gene is named only where the DNA matches it firmly. Size values are once, few and many counts, or a class for expanded clones, and some rows have none.

TRBJ2-7 . TRBV30 few TGTGCCTGGAGACAAGGCCACGAGCAGTACTTC CAWRQGHEQYF
TRBJ2-7 TRBD2 TRBV11-2 . TGTGCCAGCAGCTTAACCCGGACTAGCGGGATCTACGAGCAGTACTTC CASSLTRTSGIYEQYF
TRBJ2-3 TRBD1 TRBV7-8 . TGTGCCAGCAGCTCAGGGGGTCAAACCACAGATACGCAGTATTTT CASSSGGQTTDTQYF
TRBJ2-4 TRBD2 TRBV4-3 few TGCGCCAGCAGCCGAGAAGCGGGGATCAACATTCAGTACTTC CASSREAGINIQYF
TRBJ1-2 . TRBV28 . TGTGCCAGCAGTTCGTCGGGGGTTTGGGGCTACACCTTC CASSSSGVWGYTF
TRBJ1-4 . TRBV6-5 few TGTGCCAGCAGTTACTCGGGGGAAAGGGCCAATGAAAAACTGTTTTTT CASSYSGERANEKLFF
TRBJ2-1 TRBD2 TRBV5-1 . TGCGCCAGCAGCTTGCGCCTAGCGGGTGGAGATGAGCAGTTCTTC CASSLRLAGGDEQFF
TRBJ1-2 . TRBV6-1 few TGTGCCAGCAGAAGGGGGGGACTTGACTATGGCTACACCTTC CASRRGGLDYGYTF
TRBJ2-4 . TRBV3-1 . TGTGCCAGCGGAACCCAGCTAGCCAAAAACATTCAGTACTTC CASGTQLAKNIQYF
TRBJ2-7 . TRBV7-6 few TGTGCCAGCAGCCGCGAGGGGGGAGGGTCCTACGAGCAGTACTTC CASSREGGGSYEQYF
TRBJ1-1 . TRBV27 few TGTGCCAGCAGTCCACGGCACCCGAACACTGAAGCTTTCTTT CASSPRHPNTEAFF
TRBJ2-3 . TRBV7-2 few TGTGCCAGCAGCGGGCAGGCCCCAGATACGCAGTATTTT CASSGQAPDTQYF
TRBJ2-1 . TRBV7-2 . TGTGCCAGCAGCTTTAGTGTGTTGGGCTCCTACAATGAGCAGTTCTTC CASSFSVLGSYNEQFF
TRBJ2-1 TRBD2 TRBV29-1 few TGCAGCGTTGTGGGTCTAGCGGGGGGGAGTGAGCAGTTCTTC CSVVGLAGGSEQFF